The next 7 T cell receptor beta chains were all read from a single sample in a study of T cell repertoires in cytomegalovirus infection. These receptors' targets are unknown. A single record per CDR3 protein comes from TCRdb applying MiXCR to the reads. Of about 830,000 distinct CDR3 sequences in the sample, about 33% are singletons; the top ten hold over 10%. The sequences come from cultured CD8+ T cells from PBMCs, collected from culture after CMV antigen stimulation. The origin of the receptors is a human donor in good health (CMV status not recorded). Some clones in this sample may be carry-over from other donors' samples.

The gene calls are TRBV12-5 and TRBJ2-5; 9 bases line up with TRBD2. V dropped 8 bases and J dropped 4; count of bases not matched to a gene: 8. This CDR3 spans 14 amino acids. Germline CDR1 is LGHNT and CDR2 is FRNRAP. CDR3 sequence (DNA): TGTGCTAGTAGCCAAAGCGGGGGGCGAGAGACCCAGTACTTC. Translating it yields CASSQSGGRETQYF.

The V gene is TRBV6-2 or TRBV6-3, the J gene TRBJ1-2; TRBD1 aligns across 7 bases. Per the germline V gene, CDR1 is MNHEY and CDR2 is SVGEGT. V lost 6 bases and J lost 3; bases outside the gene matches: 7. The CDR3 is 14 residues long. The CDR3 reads CASSDRESYYGYTF. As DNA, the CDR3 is TGTGCCAGCAGCGACAGGGAATCTTACTATGGCTACACCTTC.

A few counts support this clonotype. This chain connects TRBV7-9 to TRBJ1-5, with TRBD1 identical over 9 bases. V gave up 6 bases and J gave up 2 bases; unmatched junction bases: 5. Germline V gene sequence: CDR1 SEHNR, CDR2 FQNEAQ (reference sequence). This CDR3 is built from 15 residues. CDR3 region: CASSWDREGNQPQHF. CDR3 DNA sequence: TGTGCCAGCAGTTGGGACAGGGAAGGCAATCAGCCCCAGCATTTT.

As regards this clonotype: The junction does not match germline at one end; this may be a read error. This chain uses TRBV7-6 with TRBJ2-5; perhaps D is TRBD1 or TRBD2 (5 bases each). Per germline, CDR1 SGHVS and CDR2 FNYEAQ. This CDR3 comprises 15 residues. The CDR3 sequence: CVSSGEGRDQETQYF. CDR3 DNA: TGTGTCAGCAGCGGAGAGGGACGGGACCAAGAGACCCAGTACTTC.

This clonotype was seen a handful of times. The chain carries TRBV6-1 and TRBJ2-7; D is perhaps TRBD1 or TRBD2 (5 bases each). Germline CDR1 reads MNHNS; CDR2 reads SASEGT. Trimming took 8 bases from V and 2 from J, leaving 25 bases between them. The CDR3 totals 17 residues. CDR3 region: CASRVGPYGTAPYEQYV. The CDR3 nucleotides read TGTGCCAGCCGAGTCGGACCCTATGGGACCGCCCCCTACGAGCAGTACGTC.

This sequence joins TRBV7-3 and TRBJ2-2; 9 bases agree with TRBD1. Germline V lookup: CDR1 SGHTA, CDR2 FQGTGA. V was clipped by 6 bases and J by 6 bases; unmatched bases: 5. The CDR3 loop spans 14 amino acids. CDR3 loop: CASRLQGAAGELFF. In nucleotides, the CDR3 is TGTGCCAGCAGATTACAGGGGGCGGCCGGGGAGCTGTTTTTT.

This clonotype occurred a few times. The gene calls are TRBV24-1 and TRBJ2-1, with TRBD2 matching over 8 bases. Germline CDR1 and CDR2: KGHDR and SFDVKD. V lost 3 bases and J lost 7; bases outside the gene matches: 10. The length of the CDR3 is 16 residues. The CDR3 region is CATSDGQRGPPNEQFF. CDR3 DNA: TGTGCCACCAGTGATGGGCAGCGGGGGCCACCTAATGAGCAGTTCTTC.